This T cell receptor beta chain was documented in a study of blood T cell repertoires in COVID-19. Whole-study context: Sample material is recorded as cDNA or gDNA derived from T cells, B-cell-depleted T cells, or PBMCs.

TCRdb keeps only in-frame clones here, not all; method: immunoSEQ multiplex PCR. The repertoire holds about 6,200 clones, with approximately 70% as singletons. V gave up 0 bases and J gave up 5 bases, with 11 bases separating them. CDR3 size: 16 residues. Germline lookup yields CDR1 MNHEY and CDR2 SVGAGI. The source material was peripheral blood. The rearrangement uses TRBV6-5 and TRBJ1-6; D gene unclear. The TCR was taken from a man aged 60 to 69 with acute or convalescent COVID-19. The CDR3 DNA sequence: TGTGCCAGCAGTTACTCGGTCGGTGGTAATAATTCACCCCTCCACTTT. It translates to CASSYSVGGNNSPLHF.